A selection of T cell receptor beta chains follows, all from one sample in a study of T cell repertoires in cytomegalovirus infection. TCRdb called the reads again in MiXCR, with one record for every CDR3 protein. The sample lists tens of thousands of distinct CDR3 sequences; 15% to 25% were seen once. Antigens of these TCRs are unknown. Sequenced material: CD8+ T cells from cultured PBMCs, taken from culture after CMV antigen stimulation. The receptors shown here come from a human donor in good health (CMV status not recorded). Some clones in this sample may be carry-over from other donors' samples. The CDR3 runs from the conserved cysteine through the conserved F or W. The D gene is left open where the match is weak.

J,D,V,length,CDR3
TRBJ1-2,NA,TRBV28,14,CASSPLRQFYGYTF
TRBJ1-5,TRBD1,TRBV6-1,15,CASRRDRGHGQPQHF
TRBJ1-1,NA,TRBV7-2,17,CASSCRQHREPNTEAFF
TRBJ2-2,NA,TRBV7-6,14,CASSPRGAGGELFF
TRBJ1-1,TRBD1,TRBV4-1,14,CASSPGDSATEAFF
TRBJ2-5,TRBD1,TRBV12-3/TRBV12-4,13,CASKRQGGETQYF
TRBJ1-2,NA,TRBV12-5,12,CASGLHLKGYTF
TRBJ2-7,TRBD1,TRBV6-5,15,CASSYLLGGGYEQYF
TRBJ2-5,NA,TRBV7-8,14,CASSLDLPEGTQYF
TRBJ2-5,TRBD1,TRBV12-3/TRBV12-4,17,CASRGDRGGGGQETQYF
TRBJ2-1,NA,TRBV6-6,16,CASSPDQAGGDNEQFF
TRBJ1-1,NA,TRBV27,13,CASSLHTYTEAFF
TRBJ1-5,NA,TRBV2,12,CASSGLNQPQHF
TRBJ2-1,NA,TRBV27,13,CASSPQRMNEQFF
TRBJ2-1,TRBD2,TRBV7-3,17,CASSPAGGPGTYNEQFF
TRBJ2-7,NA,TRBV12-3/TRBV12-4,15,CASSPSGLKLYEQYF
TRBJ1-2,TRBD1,TRBV6-1,15,CAIPQGGRGGDGYTF
TRBJ2-2,NA,TRBV9,15,CASSPTGTPLGELFF
TRBJ2-7,NA,TRBV6-5,15,CASSYSALSSYEQYF
TRBJ1-1,TRBD1,TRBV7-2,15,CASSTHRGMNTEAFF
TRBJ1-1,NA,TRBV7-9,11,CASSPYTEAFF
TRBJ1-1,NA,TRBV28,14,CASGELGRVNEAFF
TRBJ2-7,TRBD1,TRBV6-2/TRBV6-3,15,CASSSDRVNSYEQYF
TRBJ2-3,NA,TRBV28,19,CASSLPTLAARQGTDTQYF
TRBJ2-7,NA,TRBV6-1,15,CASSLSPDSSYEQYF
TRBJ1-1,NA,TRBV7-8,14,CASNVGARVTEAFF
TRBJ2-1,NA,TRBV7-9,15,CASSQRRALNNEQFF